This T cell receptor (beta chain) was recovered during a study of blood T cells in healthy people across ages. Points from the study as a whole: The unsorted PBMCs prevented any conclusive comparison of naive versus antigen-experienced cells.

As concerns this clonotype: The antigen remains unidentified. The junction differs from germline at one of its ends, possibly a read error.

With each sample, at least 5 micrograms of total RNA were extracted. Combining a sample-barcoded 5' primer with a J-beta primer mix, a second PCR ran for roughly 7 to 12 cycles. Every molecule of cDNA carried a tag from a template-switch adaptor with 12 random nucleotides. Every sample produced at least 3 million CDR3-containing paired-end reads. TCRdb re-derived calls from the 5' RACE reads in MiXCR, one entry per CDR3 protein. The repertoire holds hundreds of thousands of distinct CDR3 sequences, with more than 25% as singletons. This receptor was taken from a woman over 75 in good health. The sequencing input was blood.

The CDR3 sequence is CACSANRGDTEAFF. The CDR3 DNA follows: TGTGCCTGCAGCGCAAACAGGGGGGACACTGAAGCTTTCTTT. This rearrangement joins TRBV13 to TRBJ1-1; 8 bases are shared with TRBD1. CDR3 length: 14 residues. Germline CDR1 reads PRHDT; CDR2 reads FYEKMQ (reference sequence).